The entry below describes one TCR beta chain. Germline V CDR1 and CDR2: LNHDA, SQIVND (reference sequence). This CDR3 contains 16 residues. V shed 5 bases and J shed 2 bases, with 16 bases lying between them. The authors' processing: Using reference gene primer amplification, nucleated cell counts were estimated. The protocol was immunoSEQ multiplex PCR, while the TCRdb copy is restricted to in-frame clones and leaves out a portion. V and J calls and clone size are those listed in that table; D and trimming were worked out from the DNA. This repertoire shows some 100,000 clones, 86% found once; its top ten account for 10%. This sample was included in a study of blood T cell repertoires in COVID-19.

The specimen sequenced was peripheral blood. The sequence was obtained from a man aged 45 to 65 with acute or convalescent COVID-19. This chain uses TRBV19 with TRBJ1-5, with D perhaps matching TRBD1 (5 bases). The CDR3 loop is CASSDPGKPGNQPQHF. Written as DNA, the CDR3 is TGTGCCAGTAGTGACCCAGGGAAACCAGGCAATCAGCCCCAGCATTTT.